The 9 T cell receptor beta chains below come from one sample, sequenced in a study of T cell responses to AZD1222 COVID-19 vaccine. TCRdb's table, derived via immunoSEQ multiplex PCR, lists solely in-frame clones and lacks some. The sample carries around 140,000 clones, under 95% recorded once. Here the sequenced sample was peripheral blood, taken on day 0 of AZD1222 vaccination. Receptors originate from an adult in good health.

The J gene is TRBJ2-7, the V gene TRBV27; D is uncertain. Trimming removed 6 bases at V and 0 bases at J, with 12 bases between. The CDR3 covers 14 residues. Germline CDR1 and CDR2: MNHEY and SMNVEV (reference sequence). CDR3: CASSPQTVSYEQYF. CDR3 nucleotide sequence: TGTGCCAGCAGCCCCCAGACGGTCTCCTACGAGCAGTACTTC.

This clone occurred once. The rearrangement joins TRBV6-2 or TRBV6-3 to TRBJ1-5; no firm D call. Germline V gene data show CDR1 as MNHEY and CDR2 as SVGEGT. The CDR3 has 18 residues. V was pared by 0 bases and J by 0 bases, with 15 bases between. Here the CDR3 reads CASSYSPYEGNSNQPQHF. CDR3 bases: TGTGCCAGCAGTTACTCCCCATATGAAGGGAATAGCAATCAGCCCCAGCATTTT.

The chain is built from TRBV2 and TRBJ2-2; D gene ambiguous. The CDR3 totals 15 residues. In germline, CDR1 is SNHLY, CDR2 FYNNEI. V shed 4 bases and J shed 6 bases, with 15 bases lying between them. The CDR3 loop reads CASSVYGQSSGELFF. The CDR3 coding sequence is TGTGCCAGCAGTGTGTATGGCCAGTCGTCCGGGGAGCTGTTTTTT.

CDR3: CASREGTGNQPQHF. CDR3 sequence (DNA): TGCGCCAGCAGGGAAGGGACGGGAAATCAGCCCCAGCATTTT. The chain recombines TRBV5-1 with TRBJ1-5; tentative D call: TRBD1 (5 bases). Per germline, CDR1 SGHRS and CDR2 YFSETQ. Trimming cost V 5 bases and J 4 bases, with 13 bases left between them. This CDR3 region has 14 residues.

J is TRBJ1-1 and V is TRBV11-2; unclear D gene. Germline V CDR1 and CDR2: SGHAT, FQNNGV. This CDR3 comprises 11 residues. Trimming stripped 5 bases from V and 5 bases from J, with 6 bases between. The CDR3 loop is CASSVGTEAFF. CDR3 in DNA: TGTGCCAGCAGCGTAGGGACTGAAGCTTTCTTT.

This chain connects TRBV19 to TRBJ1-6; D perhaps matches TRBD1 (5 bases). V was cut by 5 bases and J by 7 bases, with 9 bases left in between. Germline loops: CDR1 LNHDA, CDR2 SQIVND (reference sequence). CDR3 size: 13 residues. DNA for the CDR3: TGTGCCAGTAGTTGGGGGACCAATTCACCCCTCCACTTT. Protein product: CASSWGTNSPLHF.

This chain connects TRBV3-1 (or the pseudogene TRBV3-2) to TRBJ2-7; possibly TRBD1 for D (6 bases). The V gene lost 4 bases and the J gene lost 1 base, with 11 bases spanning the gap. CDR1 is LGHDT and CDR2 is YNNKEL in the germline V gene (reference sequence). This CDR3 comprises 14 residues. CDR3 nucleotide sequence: TGTGCCAGCAGCCTCCAGGGGTTTTCCTACGAGCAGTACTTC. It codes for CASSLQGFSYEQYF.

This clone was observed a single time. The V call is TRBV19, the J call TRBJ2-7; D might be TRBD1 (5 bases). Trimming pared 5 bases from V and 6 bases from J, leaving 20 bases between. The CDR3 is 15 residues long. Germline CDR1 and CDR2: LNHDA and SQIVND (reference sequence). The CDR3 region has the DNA TGTGCCAGTAGTGCGGTGACAGTTCTCAGCCCCGAGCAGTACTTC. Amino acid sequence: CASSAVTVLSPEQYF. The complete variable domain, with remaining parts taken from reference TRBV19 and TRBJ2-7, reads DGGITQSPKYLFRKEGQNVTLSCEQNLNHDAMYWYRQDPGQGLRLIYYSQIVNDFQKGDIAEGYSVSREKKESFPLTVTSAQKNPTAFYLCASSAVTVLSPEQYFGPGTRLTVT.

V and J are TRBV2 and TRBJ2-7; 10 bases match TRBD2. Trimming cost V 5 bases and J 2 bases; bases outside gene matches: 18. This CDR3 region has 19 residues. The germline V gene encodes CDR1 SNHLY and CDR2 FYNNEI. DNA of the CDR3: TGTGCCAGCAGTAACGATCGGCTAGCGGGAGAAAGGGCCCCCTACGAGCAGTACTTC. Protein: CASSNDRLAGERAPYEQYF. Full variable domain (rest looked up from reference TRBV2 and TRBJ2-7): EPEVTQTPSHQVTQMGQEVILRCVPISNHLYFYWYRQILGQKVEFLVSFYNNEISEKSEIFDDQFSVERPDGSNFTLKIRSTKLEDSAMYFCASSNDRLAGERAPYEQYFGPGTRLTVT.